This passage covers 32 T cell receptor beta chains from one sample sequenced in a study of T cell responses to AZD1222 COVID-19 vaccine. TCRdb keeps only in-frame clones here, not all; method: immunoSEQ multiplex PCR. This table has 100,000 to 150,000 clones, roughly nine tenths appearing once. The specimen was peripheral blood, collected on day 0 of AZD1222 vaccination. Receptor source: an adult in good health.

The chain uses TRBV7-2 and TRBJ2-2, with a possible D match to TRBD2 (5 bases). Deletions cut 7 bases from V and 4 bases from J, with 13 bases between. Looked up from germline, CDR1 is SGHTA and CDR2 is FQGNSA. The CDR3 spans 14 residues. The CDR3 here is CASNTYSVTGELFF. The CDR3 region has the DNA TGTGCCAGCAACACCTATAGCGTCACCGGGGAGCTGTTTTTT. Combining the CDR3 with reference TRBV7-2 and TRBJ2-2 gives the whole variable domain GAGVSQSPSNKVTEKGKDVELRCDPISGHTALYWYRQSLGQGLEFLIYFQGNSAPDKSGLPSDRFSAERTGGSVSTLTIQRTQQEDSAVYLCASNTYSVTGELFFGEGSRLTVL.

CDR3 nucleotide sequence: TGTGCCAGCAGCGGGACAGGCGGGTCACCCCTCCACTTT. It specifies CASSGTGGSPLHF. V usage is TRBV7-9 and J usage is TRBJ1-6; 8 bases line up with TRBD1. The trim removed 5 bases at V and 10 bases at J, leaving 4 bases unmatched. CDR3 size: 13 residues. Germline V lookup: CDR1 SEHNR, CDR2 FQNEAQ (reference sequence).

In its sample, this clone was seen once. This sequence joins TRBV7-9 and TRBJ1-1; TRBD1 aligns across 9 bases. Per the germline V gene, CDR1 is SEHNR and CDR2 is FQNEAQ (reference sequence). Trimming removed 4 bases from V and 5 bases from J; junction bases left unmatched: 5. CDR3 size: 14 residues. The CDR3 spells CASSSNRGRTEAFF. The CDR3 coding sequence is TGTGCCAGCAGCTCAAACAGGGGGCGGACTGAAGCTTTCTTT. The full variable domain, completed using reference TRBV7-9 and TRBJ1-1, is DTGVSQNPRHKITKRGQNVTFRCDPISEHNRLYWYRQTLGQGPEFLTYFQNEAQLEKSRLLSDRFSAERPKGSFSTLEIQRTEQGDSAMYLCASSSNRGRTEAFFGQGTRLTVV.

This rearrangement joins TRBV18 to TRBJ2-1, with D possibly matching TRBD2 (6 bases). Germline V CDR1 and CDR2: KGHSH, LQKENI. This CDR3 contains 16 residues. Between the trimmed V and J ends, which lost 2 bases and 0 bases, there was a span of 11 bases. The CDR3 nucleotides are TGTGCCAGCTCACCAGGGGACGGGAGCTCCTACAATGAGCAGTTCTTC. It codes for CASSPGDGSSYNEQFF.

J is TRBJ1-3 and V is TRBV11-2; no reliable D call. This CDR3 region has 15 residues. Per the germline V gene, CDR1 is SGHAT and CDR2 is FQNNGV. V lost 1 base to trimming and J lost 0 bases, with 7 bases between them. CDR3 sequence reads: CASSLGVVSGNTIYF. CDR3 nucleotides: TGTGCCAGCAGCTTAGGGGTGGTCTCTGGAAACACCATATATTTT.

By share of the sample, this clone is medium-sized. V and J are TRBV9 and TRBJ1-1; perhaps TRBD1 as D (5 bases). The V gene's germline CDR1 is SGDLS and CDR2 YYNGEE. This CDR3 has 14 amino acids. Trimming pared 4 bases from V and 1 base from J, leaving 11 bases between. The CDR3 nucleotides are TGTGCCAGCAGCTCCAGGGTAACGAACACTGAAGCTTTCTTT. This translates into CASSSRVTNTEAFF.

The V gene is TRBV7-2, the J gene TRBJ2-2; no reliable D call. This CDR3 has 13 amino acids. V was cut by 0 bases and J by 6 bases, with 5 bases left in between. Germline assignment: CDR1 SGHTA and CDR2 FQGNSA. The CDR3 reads CASSLAGSGELFF. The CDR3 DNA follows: TGTGCCAGCAGCTTAGCGGGGTCCGGGGAGCTGTTTTTT. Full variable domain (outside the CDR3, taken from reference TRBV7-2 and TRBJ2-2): GAGVSQSPSNKVTEKGKDVELRCDPISGHTALYWYRQSLGQGLEFLIYFQGNSAPDKSGLPSDRFSAERTGGSVSTLTIQRTQQEDSAVYLCASSLAGSGELFFGEGSRLTVL.

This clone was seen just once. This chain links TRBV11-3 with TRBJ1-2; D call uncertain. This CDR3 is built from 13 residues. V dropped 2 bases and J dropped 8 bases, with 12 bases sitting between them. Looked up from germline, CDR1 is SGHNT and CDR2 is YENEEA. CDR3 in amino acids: CASSLWRAGGYTF. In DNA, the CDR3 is TGTGCCAGCAGCTTATGGCGGGCGGGAGGCTACACCTTC.

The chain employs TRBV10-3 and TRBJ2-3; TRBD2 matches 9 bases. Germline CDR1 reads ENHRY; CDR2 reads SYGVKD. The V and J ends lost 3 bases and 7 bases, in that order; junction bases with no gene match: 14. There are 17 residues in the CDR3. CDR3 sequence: CAISDPSGAGGTNTQYF. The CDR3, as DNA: TGTGCCATCAGTGACCCCTCTGGAGCGGGGGGTACCAATACGCAGTATTTT.

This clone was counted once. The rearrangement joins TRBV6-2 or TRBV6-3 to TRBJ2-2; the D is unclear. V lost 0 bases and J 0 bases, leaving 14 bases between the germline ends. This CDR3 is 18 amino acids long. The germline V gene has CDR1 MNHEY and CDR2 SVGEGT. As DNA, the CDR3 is TGTGCCAGCAGTTACTCGAACAAAGCAGCCCCGAACACCGGGGAGCTGTTTTTT. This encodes CASSYSNKAAPNTGELFF.

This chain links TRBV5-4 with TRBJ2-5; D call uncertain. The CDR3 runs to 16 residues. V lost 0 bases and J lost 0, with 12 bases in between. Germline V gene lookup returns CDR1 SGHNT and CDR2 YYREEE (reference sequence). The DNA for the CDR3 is TGTGCCAGCAGCTTGGGGGGTGGGAATCACCAAGAGACCCAGTACTTC. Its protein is CASSLGGGNHQETQYF.

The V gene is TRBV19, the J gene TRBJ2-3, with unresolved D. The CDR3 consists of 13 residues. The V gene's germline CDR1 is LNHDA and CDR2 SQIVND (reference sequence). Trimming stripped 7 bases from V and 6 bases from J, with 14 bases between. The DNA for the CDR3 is TGTGCCAGTATCTGGCCCCCCGGGGATACGCAGTATTTT. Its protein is CASIWPPGDTQYF.

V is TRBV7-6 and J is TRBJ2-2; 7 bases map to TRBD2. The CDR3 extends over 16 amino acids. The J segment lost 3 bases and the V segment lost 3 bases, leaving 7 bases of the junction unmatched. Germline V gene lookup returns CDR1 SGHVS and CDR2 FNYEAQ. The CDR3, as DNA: TGTGCCAGCAGCTTGCCGGGGGGTAGCGACACCGGGGAGCTGTTTTTT. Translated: CASSLPGGSDTGELFF.

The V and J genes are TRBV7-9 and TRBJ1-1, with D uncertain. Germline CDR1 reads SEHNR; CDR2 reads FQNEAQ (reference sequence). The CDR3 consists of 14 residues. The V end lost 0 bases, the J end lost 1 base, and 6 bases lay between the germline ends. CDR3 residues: CASSLATGNTEAFF. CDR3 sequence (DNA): TGTGCCAGCAGCTTAGCTACGGGGAACACTGAAGCTTTCTTT.

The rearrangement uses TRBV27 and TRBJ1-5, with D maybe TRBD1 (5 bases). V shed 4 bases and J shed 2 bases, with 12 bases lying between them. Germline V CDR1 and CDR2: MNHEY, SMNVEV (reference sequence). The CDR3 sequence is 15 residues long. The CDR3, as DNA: TGTGCCAGCAGTTCACAGGCTTGGGGCAATCAGCCCCAGCATTTT. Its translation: CASSSQAWGNQPQHF.

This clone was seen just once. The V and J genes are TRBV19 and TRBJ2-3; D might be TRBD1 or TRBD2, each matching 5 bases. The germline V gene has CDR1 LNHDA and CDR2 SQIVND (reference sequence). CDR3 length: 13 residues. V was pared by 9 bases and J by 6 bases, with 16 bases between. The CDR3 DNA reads TGTGCCAGCGGGGACCGATCGAGGGATACGCAGTATTTT. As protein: CASGDRSRDTQYF.

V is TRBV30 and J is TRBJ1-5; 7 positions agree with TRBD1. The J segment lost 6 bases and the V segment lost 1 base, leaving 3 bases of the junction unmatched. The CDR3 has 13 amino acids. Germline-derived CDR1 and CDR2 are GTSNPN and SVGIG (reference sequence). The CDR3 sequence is CAWSARGGQPQHF. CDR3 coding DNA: TGTGCCTGGAGTGCCAGGGGGGGTCAGCCCCAGCATTTT.

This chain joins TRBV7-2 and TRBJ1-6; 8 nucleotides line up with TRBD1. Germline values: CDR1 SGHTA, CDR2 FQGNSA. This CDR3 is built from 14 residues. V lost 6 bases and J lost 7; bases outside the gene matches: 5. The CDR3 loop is CASRLDRANSPLHF. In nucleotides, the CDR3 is TGTGCCAGCAGATTGGACAGGGCAAATTCACCCCTCCACTTT.

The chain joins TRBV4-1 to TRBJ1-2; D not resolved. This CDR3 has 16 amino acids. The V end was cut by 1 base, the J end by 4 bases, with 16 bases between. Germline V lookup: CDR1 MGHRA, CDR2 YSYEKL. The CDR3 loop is CASSQGDGDPFYGYTF. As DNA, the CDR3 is TGCGCCAGCAGCCAAGGTGACGGGGATCCTTTCTATGGCTACACCTTC.

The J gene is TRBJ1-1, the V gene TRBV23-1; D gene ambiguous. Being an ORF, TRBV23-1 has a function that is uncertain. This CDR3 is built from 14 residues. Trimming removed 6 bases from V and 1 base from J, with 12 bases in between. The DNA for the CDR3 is TGCGCCAGCAGCCGTGGACCGCGGAACACTGAAGCTTTCTTT. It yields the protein CASSRGPRNTEAFF.

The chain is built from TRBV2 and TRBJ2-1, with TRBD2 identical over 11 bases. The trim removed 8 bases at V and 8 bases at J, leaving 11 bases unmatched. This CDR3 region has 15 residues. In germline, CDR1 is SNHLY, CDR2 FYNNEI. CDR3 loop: CASGGLAAPLDEQFF. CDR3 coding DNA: TGTGCCAGCGGGGGACTAGCGGCGCCCTTGGATGAGCAGTTCTTC.

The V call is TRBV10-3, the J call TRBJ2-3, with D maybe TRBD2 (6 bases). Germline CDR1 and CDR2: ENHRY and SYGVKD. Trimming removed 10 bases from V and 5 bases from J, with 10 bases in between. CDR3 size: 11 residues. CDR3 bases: TGTGCCACCCTGGGGGGAGATACGCAGTATTTT. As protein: CATLGGDTQYF.

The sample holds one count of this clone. CDR3 in amino acids: CASTLAGGVTDTQYF. As DNA, the CDR3 is TGTGCCAGCACCCTAGCGGGGGGGGTCACAGATACGCAGTATTTT. The chain recombines TRBV7-2 with TRBJ2-3; 12 bases fit TRBD2. The germline gives CDR1 SGHTA, CDR2 FQGNSA. V gave up 7 bases and J gave up 2 bases; unmatched junction bases: 4. The CDR3 totals 15 residues. The variable domain in full, with the rest retrieved from reference TRBV7-2 and TRBJ2-3, is GAGVSQSPSNKVTEKGKDVELRCDPISGHTALYWYRQSLGQGLEFLIYFQGNSAPDKSGLPSDRFSAERTGGSVSTLTIQRTQQEDSAVYLCASTLAGGVTDTQYFGPGTRLTVL.

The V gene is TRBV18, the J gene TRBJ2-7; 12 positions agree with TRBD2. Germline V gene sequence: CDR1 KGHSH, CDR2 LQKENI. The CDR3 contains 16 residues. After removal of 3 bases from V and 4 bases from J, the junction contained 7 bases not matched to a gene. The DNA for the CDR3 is TGTGCCAGCTCACCCTTAACTAGCGGGGGGACGTACGAGCAGTACTTC. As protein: CASSPLTSGGTYEQYF.

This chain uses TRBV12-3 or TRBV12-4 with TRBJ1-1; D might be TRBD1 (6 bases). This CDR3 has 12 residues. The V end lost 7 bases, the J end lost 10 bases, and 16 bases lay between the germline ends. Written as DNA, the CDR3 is TGTGCCAGCACCTTGGGGGGAGGGGGAGCTTTCTTT. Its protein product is CASTLGGGGAFF.

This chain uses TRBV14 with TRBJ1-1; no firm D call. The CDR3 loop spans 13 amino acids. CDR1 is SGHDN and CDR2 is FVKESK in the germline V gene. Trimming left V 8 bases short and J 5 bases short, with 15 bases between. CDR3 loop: CASGLQANTEAFF. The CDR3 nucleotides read TGTGCCAGCGGACTCCAAGCGAATACTGAAGCTTTCTTT.

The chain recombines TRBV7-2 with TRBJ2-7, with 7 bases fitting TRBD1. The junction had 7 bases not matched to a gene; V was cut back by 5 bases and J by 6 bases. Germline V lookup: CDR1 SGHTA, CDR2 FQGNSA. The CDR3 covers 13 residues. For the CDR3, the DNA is TGTGCCAGCAGCACTCGACAGGGTAGCGAGCAGTACTTC. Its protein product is CASSTRQGSEQYF.

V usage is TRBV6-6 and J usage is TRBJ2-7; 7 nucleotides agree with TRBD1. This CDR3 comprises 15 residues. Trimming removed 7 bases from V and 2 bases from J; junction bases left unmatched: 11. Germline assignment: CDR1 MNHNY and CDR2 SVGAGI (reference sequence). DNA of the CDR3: TGTGCCAGCACCAACTCGGGGCAGGGGGCCTACGAGCAGTACTTC. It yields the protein CASTNSGQGAYEQYF.

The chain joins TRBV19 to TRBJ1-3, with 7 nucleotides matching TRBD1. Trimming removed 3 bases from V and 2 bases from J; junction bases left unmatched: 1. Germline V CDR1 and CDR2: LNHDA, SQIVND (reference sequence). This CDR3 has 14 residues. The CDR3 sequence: CASSITGAGNTIYF. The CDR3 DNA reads TGTGCCAGTAGTATCACAGGGGCTGGAAACACCATATATTTT.

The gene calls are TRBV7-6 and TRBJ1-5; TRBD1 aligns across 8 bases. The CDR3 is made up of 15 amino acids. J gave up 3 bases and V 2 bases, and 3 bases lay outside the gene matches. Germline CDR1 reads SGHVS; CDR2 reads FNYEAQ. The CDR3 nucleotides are TGTGCCAGCAGCTTATCCAGGGGGCCCAATCAGCCCCAGCATTTT. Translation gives CASSLSRGPNQPQHF.

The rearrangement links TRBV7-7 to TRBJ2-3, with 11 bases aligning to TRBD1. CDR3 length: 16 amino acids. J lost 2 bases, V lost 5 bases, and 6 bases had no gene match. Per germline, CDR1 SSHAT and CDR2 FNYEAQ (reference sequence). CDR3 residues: CASSDGTGGFTDTQYF. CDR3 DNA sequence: TGTGCCAGCAGCGACGGGACAGGGGGATTCACAGATACGCAGTATTTT.

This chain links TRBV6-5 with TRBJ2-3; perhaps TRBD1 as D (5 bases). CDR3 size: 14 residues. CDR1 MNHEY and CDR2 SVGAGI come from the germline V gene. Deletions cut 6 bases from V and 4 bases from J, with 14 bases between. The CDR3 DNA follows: TGTGCCAGCAGAGGGATAGGGGCGGCAGATACGCAGTATTTT. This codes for CASRGIGAADTQYF.